The clone carrying this T cell receptor beta chain was recorded at least ten times. This entry is derived from a study of T-cell reconstitution after alpha-beta-depleted transplantation in children. The authors prepared the TCRbeta library with unique molecular identifiers. Via MiXCR, TCRdb re-called the PCR reads, giving one row per CDR3 protein. The sample includes about 340,000 distinct CDR3 sequences, 10% to 13% of them seen just once. The CDR3 is made up of 16 amino acids. V shed 7 bases, J shed 1 base, and the junction held 11 bases outside the gene matches. The TCR originated in a human donor who donated a stem cell graft to a child with acute lymphoblastic leukemia. The rearrangement links TRBV12-3 or TRBV12-4 to TRBJ2-3, with TRBD1 matching 7 bases. The starting material was PBMCs from the stem cell graft donor, obtained from the stem cell graft. This CDR3 reads CASTLPGGQGTDTQYF. The CDR3 DNA is TGTGCCAGCACTCTCCCCGGCGGACAGGGCACAGATACGCAGTATTTT.